This T cell receptor (beta chain) was sequenced for a study of T cell responses to AZD1222 COVID-19 vaccine. Notes on the study in general: Spike-specific TCR breadth and depth went up after people got two AZD1222 doses.

TCRdb's copy holds only in-frame clones and misses some; the assay was immunoSEQ multiplex PCR. The table includes 80,000 to 100,000 clones, about 90% detected once. Germline V CDR1 and CDR2: LGHNA, YNFKEQ. The CDR3 length is 12 residues. The ends were cut back, 2 bases at V and 5 bases at J, with 6 bases in the middle. As to this clone: Its matching antigen is unknown.

The sample was peripheral blood, taken 28 days after the second AZD1222 dose. This sequence originates from an adult who received the AZD1222 COVID-19 vaccine. J is TRBJ2-5 and V is TRBV4-2; no firm D call. The CDR3 nucleotides read TGTGCCAGCAGCCAATGGAGCGAGACCCAGTACTTC. Its translation is CASSQWSETQYF.